This TCR beta chain emerged from a study of T cells in narcolepsy. In germline, CDR1 is SGDLS, CDR2 YYNGEE. CDR3 length: 16 residues. With 0 bases removed from V and 0 bases from J, the gap between germline ends came to 10 bases. General study findings and limits: Reportedly, autoreactive clonotypes were serially detected in patients' blood but not controls'. Autoreactive HCRT-specific and TRIB2-specific clonotypes were marked in same-patient CSF-versus-blood CD4+ comparisons.

Comments on this clone: What it binds is unknown.

The method was immunoSEQ multiplex PCR; TCRdb's version includes in-frame clones alone and lacks a portion of them. The sample lists tens of thousands of clones; roughly four fifths were seen once. The sample consisted of CD45RA- memory CD4+ T cells from PBMCs. The source is a human donor with narcolepsy. The rearrangement joins TRBV9 to TRBJ1-3, with D perhaps TRBD1 (5 bases). Written as DNA, the CDR3 is TGTGCCAGCAGCGTAGCCGGGACTAGCTCTGGAAACACCATATATTTT. This encodes CASSVAGTSSGNTIYF.